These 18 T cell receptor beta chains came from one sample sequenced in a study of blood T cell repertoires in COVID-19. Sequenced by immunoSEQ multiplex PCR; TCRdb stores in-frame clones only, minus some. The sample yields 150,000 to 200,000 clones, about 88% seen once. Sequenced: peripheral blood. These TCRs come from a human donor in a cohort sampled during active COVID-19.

The CDR3: CASSPRGRGGRGEKLFF. The CDR3 bases are TGTGCCAGCAGCCCCCGTGGCAGGGGTGGGAGAGGAGAAAAACTGTTTTTT. The chain combines TRBV5-8 with TRBJ1-4, with a possible D match to TRBD1 (6 bases). The length of the CDR3 is 17 residues. CDR1 is SGHTS and CDR2 is YDEGEE in the germline V gene. V was cut by 4 bases and J by 8 bases, with 24 bases left in between.

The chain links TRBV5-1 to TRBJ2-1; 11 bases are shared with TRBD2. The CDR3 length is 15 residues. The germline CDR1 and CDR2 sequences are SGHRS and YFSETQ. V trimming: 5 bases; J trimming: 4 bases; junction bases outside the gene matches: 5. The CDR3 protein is CASSATSGRYNEQFF. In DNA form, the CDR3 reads TGCGCCAGCAGTGCTACTAGCGGGAGATACAATGAGCAGTTCTTC. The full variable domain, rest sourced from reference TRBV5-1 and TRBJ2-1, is KAGVTQTPRYLIKTRGQQVTLSCSPISGHRSVSWYQQTPGQGLQFLFEYFSETQRNKGNFPGRFSGRQFSNSRSEMNVSTLELGDSALYLCASSATSGRYNEQFFGPGTRLTVL.

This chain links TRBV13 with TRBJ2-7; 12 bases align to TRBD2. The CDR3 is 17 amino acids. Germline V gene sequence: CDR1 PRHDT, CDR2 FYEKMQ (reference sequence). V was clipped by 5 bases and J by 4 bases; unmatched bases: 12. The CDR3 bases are TGTGCCAGCAGCATACACATATCTAGCGGGGGGGCATACGAGCAGTACTTC. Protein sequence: CASSIHISSGGAYEQYF.

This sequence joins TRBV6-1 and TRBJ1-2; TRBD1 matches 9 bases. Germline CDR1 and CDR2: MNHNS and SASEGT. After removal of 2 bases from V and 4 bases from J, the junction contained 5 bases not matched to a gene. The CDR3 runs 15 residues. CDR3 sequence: CASSEKWTGVYGYTF. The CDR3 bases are TGTGCCAGCAGTGAAAAGTGGACAGGGGTCTATGGCTACACCTTC.

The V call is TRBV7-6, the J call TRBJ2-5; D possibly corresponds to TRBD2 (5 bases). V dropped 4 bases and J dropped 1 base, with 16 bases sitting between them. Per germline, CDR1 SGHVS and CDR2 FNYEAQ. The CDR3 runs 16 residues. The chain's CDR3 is CASSSEPRLPQETQYF. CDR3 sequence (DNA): TGTGCCAGCAGCTCCGAGCCTCGACTACCCCAAGAGACCCAGTACTTC.

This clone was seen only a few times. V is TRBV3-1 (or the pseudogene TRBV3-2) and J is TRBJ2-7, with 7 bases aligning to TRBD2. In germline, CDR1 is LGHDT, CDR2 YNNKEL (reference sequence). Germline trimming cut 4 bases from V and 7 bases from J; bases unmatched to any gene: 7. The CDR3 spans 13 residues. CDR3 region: CASSRNAGEEQYF. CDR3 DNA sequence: TGTGCCAGCAGCCGAAATGCGGGGGAGGAGCAGTACTTC.

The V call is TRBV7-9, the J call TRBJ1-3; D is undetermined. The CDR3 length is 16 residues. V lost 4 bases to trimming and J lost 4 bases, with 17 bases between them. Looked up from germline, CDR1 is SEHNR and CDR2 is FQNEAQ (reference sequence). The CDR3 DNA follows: TGTGCCAGCAGCTCCCCAGGCGCCCGTCCGGGAAACACCATATATTTT. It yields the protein CASSSPGARPGNTIYF. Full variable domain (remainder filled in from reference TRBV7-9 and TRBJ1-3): DTGVSQNPRHKITKRGQNVTFRCDPISEHNRLYWYRQTLGQGPEFLTYFQNEAQLEKSRLLSDRFSAERPKGSFSTLEIQRTEQGDSAMYLCASSSPGARPGNTIYFGEGSWLTVV.

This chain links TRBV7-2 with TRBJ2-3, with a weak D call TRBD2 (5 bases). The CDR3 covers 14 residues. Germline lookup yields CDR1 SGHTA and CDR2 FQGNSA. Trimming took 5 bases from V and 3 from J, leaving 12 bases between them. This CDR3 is CASSPSAVTDTQYF. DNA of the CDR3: TGTGCCAGCAGCCCATCAGCGGTGACAGATACGCAGTATTTT.

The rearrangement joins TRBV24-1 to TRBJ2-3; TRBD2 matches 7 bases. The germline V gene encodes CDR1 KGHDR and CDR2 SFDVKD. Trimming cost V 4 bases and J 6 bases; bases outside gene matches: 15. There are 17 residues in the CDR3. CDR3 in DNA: TGTGCCACCAGTGAACACTACGGTGGAAGGGAGGGGGATACGCAGTATTTT. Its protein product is CATSEHYGGREGDTQYF.

CDR3 in amino acids: CASSRIQGNQPQHF. The CDR3 DNA sequence: TGTGCCAGCAGTCGAATACAGGGAAATCAGCCCCAGCATTTT. The V gene is TRBV6-2 or TRBV6-3, the J gene TRBJ1-5; tentatively, D is TRBD1 (6 bases). The CDR3 has 14 amino acids. Germline V gene lookup returns CDR1 MNHEY and CDR2 SVGEGT. Between the trimmed V and J ends, which lost 5 bases and 4 bases, there was a span of 12 bases.

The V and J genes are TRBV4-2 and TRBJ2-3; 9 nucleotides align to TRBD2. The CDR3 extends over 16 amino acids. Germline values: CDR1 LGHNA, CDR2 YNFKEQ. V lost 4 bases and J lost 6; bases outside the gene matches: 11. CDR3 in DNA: TGTGCCAGCAGCCGCCCTTCGCTAGCGGGGAAGGATACGCAGTATTTT. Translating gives CASSRPSLAGKDTQYF.

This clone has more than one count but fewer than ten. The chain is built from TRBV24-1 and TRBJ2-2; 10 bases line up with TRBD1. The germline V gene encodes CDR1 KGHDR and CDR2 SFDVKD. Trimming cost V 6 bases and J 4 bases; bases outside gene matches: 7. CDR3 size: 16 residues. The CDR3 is CATSNHGTGVTGELFF. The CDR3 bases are TGTGCCACCAGTAATCACGGGACAGGGGTCACCGGGGAGCTGTTTTTT.

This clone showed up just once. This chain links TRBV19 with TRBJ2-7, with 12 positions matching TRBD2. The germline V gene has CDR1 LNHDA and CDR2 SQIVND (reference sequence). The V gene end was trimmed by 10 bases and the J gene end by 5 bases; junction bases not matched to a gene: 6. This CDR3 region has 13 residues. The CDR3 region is CATRTSGTHEQYF. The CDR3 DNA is TGTGCCACACGGACTAGCGGGACCCACGAGCAGTACTTC.

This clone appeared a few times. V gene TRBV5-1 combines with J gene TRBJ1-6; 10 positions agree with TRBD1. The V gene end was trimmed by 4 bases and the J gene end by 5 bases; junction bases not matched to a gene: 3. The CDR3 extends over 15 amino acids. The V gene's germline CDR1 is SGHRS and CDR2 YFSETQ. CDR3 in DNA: TGCGCCAGCAGCAGACAGGGGGCCAATAATTCACCCCTCCACTTT. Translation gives CASSRQGANNSPLHF.

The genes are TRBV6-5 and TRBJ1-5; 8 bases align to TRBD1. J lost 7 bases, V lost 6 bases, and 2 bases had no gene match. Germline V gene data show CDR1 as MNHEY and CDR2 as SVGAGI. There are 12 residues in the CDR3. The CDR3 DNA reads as TGTGCCAGCAGGACAGGGGAACAGCCCCAGCATTTT. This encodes CASRTGEQPQHF.

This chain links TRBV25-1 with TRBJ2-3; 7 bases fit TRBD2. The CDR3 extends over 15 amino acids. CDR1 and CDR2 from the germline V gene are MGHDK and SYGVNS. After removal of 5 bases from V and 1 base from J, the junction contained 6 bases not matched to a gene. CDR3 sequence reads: CASSPNLAGTDTQYF. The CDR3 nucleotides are TGTGCCAGCAGTCCGAACCTAGCGGGCACAGATACGCAGTATTTT.

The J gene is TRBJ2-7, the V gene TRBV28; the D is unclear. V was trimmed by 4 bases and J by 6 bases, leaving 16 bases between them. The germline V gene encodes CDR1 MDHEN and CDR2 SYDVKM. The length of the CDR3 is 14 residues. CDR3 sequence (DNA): TGTGCCAGCAGTTGGGCCGCCGGTCTTTCCGAGCAGTACTTC. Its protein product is CASSWAAGLSEQYF.

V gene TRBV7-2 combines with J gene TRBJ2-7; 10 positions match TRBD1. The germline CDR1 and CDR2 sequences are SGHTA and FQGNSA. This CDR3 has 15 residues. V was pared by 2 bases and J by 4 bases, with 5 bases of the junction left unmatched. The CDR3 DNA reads TGTGCCAGCAGCTTACCGGGACAGGGGATATACGAGCAGTACTTC. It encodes CASSLPGQGIYEQYF.